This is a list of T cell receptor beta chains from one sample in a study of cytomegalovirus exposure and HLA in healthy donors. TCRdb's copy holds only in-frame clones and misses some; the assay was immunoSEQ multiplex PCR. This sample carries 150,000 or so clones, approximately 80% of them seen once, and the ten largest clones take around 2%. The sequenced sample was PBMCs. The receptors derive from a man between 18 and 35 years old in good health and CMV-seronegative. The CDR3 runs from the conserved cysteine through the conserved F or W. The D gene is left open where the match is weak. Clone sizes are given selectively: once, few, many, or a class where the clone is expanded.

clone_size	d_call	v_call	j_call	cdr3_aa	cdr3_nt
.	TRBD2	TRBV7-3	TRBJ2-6	CASSLSPGGASGANVLTF	TGTGCCAGCAGCTTATCCCCGGGAGGAGCCTCTGGGGCCAACGTCCTGACTTTC
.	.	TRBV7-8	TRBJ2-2	CASSLAVAYGSRELFF	TGTGCCAGCAGCTTAGCGGTCGCCTACGGGTCGCGAGAGCTGTTTTTT
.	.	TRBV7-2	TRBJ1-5	CASSLKSELGQPQHF	TGTGCCAGCAGCCTCAAGAGCGAATTGGGTCAGCCCCAGCATTTT
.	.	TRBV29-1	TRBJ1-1	CSVESGDEAFF	TGCAGCGTTGAATCGGGGGATGAAGCTTTCTTT
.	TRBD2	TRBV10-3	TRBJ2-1	CAISAPSGNNEQFF	TGTGCCATCAGTGCGCCTAGCGGGAACAATGAGCAGTTCTTC
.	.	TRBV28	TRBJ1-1	CASSLEDKKGAFF	TGTGCCAGCAGTTTAGAGGACAAAAAGGGAGCTTTCTTT
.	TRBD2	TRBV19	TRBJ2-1	CASSPSGRSQFF	TGTGCCAGTAGTCCGAGCGGGAGGTCGCAGTTCTTC
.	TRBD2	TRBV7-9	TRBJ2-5	CASSPRRRGAREETQYF	TGTGCCAGCAGCCCAAGGAGGCGGGGGGCCCGCGAAGAGACCCAGTACTTC
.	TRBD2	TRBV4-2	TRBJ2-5	CASQPSAGEYQETQYF	TGTGCCAGCCAGCCAAGTGCGGGGGAGTACCAAGAGACCCAGTACTTC
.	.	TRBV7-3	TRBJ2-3	CASSPGSATDTQYF	TGTGCCAGCAGCCCCGGTTCAGCGACGGATACGCAGTATTTT
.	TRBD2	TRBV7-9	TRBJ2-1	CASSRGETSGRNEQFF	TGTGCCAGCAGCCGAGGGGAGACTAGCGGGAGGAATGAGCAGTTCTTC
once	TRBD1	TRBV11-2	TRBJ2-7	CASSTNPDRAISYEQYF	TGTGCCAGCAGTACAAATCCGGACAGGGCGATTTCTTACGAGCAGTACTTC
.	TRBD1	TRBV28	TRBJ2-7	CATNYARTGSYEQYF	TGTGCCACAAACTACGCCCGGACAGGCTCCTACGAGCAGTACTTC
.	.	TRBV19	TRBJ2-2	CASSIKDTTGELFF	TGTGCCAGTAGTATAAAGGACACCACCGGGGAGCTGTTTTTT
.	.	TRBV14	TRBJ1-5	CASSGQGLDQPQHF	TGTGCCAGCAGCGGGCAGGGGCTCGATCAGCCCCAGCATTTT
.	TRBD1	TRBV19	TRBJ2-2	CASSIDLGGQGPGELFF	TGTGCCAGTAGTATAGATCTGGGAGGACAGGGCCCCGGGGAGCTGTTTTTT
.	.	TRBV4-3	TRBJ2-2	CASSQGASANTGELFF	TGCGCCAGCAGCCAAGGGGCTAGCGCGAACACCGGGGAGCTGTTTTTT
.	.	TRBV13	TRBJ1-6	CASSPTRVRGSPLHF	TGTGCCAGCAGCCCGACCCGGGTCCGGGGGTCACCCCTCCACTTT